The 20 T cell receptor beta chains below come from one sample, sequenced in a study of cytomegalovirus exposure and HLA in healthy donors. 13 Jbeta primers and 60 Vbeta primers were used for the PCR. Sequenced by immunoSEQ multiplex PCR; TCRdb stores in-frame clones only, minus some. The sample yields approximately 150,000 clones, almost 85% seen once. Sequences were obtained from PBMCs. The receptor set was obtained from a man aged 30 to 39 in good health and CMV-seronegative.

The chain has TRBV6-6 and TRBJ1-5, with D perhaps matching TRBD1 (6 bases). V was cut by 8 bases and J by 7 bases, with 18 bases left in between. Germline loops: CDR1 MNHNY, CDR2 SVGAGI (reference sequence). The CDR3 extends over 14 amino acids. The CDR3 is CASVPSGEGQPQHF. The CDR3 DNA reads TGTGCCAGCGTACCCTCAGGGGAGGGCCAGCCCCAGCATTTT.

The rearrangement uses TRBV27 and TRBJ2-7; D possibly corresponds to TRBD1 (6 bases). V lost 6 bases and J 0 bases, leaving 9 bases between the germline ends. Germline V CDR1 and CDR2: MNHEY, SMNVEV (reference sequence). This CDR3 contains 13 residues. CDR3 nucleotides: TGTGCCAGCAGCAGGACAGACTCCTACGAGCAGTACTTC. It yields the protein CASSRTDSYEQYF.

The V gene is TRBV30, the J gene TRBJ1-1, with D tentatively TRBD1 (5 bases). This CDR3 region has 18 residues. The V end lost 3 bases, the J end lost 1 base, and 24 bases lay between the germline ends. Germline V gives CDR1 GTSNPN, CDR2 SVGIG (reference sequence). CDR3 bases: TGTGCCTGGAGGGTTCCCACGGGACTCCGGGCCACGAACACTGAAGCTTTCTTT. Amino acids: CAWRVPTGLRATNTEAFF.

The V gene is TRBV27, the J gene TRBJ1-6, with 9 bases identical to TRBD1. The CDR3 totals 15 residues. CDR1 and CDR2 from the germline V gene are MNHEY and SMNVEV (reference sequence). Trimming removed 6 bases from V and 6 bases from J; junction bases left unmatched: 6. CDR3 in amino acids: CASRDRGGFNSPLHF. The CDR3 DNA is TGTGCCAGCAGGGACAGGGGCGGGTTTAATTCACCCCTCCACTTT.

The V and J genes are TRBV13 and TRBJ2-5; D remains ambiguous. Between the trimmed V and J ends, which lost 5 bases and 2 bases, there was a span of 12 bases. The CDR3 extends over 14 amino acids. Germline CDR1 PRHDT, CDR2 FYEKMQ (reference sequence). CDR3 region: CASSQNSIQETQYF. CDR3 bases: TGTGCCAGCAGCCAAAACAGTATACAAGAGACCCAGTACTTC.

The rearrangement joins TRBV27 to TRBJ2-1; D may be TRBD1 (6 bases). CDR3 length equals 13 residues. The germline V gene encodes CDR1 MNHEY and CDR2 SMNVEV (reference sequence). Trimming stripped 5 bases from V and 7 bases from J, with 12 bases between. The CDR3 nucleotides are TGTGCCAGCAGTGTGGACAGAGAAAATGAGCAGTTCTTC. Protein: CASSVDRENEQFF.

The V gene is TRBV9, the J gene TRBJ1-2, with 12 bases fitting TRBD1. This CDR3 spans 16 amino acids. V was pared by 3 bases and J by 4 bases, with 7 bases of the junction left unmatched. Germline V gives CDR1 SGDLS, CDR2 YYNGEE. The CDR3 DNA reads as TGTGCCAGCAGCGAGAGGGGGACAGGGGGCTTCTATGGCTACACCTTC. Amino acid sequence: CASSERGTGGFYGYTF.

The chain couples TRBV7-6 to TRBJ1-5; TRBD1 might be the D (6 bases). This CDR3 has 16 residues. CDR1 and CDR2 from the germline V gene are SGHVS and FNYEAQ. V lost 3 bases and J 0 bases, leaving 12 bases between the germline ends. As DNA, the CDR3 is TGTGCCAGCAGCTTGGGGCAGGGGCTTAGCAATCAGCCCCAGCATTTT. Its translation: CASSLGQGLSNQPQHF.

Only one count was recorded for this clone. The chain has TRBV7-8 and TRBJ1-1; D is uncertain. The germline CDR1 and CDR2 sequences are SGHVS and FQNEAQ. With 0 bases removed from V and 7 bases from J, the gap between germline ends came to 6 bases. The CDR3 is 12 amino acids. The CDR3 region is CASSLAFREAFF. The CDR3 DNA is TGTGCCAGCAGCTTAGCCTTCCGTGAAGCTTTCTTT. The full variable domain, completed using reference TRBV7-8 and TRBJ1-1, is GAGVSQSPRYKVAKRGQDVALRCDPISGHVSLFWYQQALGQGPEFLTYFQNEAQLDKSGLPSDRFFAERPEGSVSTLKIQRTQQEDSAVYLCASSLAFREAFFGQGTRLTVV.

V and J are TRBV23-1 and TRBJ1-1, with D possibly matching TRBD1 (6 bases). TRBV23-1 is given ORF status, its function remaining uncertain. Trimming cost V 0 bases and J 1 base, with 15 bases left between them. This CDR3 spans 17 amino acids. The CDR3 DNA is TGCGCCAGCAGTCAATCGAGAATCCCGGGACAGAACACTGAAGCTTTCTTT. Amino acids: CASSQSRIPGQNTEAFF.

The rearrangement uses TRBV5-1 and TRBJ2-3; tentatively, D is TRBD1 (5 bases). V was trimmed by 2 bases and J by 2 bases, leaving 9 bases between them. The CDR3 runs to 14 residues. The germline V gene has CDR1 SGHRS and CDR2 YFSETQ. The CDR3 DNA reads TGCGCCAGCAGCTTCGGACAAGACACAGATACGCAGTATTTT. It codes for CASSFGQDTDTQYF.

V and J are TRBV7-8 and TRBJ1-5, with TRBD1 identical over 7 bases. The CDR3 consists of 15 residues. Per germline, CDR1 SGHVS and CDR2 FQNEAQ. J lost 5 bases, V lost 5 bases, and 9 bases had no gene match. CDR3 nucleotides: TGTGCCAGCAGCGTTTCGACAGGGCAACATCAGCCCCAGCATTTT. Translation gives CASSVSTGQHQPQHF.

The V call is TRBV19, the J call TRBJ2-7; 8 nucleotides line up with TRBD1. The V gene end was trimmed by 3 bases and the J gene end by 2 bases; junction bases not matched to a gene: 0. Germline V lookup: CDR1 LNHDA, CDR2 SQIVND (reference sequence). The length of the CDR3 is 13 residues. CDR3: CASSMGQAYEQYF. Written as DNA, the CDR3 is TGTGCCAGTAGTATGGGACAGGCCTACGAGCAGTACTTC.

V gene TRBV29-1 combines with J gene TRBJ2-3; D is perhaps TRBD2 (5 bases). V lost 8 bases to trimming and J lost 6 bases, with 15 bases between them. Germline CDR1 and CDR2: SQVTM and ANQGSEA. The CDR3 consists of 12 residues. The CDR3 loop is CSPVEDPDTQYF. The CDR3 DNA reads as TGCAGCCCTGTGGAGGATCCCGATACGCAGTATTTT.

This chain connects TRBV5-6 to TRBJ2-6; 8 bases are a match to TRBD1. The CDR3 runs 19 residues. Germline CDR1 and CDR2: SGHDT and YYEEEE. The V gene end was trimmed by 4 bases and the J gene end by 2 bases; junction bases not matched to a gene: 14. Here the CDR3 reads CASSRRNTGGFAGANVLTF. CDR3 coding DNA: TGTGCCAGCAGCAGGCGAAACACAGGGGGTTTCGCTGGGGCCAACGTCCTGACTTTC.

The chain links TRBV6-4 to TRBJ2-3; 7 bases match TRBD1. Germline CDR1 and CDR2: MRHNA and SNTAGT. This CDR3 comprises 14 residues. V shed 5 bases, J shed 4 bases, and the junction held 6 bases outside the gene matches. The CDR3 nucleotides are TGTGCCAGCAGTCCGGGACAGAGGGCAGATACGCAGTATTTT. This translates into CASSPGQRADTQYF.

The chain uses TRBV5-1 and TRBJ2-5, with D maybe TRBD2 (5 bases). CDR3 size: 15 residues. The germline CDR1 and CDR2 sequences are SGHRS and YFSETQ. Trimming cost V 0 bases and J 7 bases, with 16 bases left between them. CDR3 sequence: CASSLGSRTLATQYF. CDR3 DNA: TGCGCCAGCAGCTTGGGGAGCAGGACTCTAGCGACCCAGTACTTC.

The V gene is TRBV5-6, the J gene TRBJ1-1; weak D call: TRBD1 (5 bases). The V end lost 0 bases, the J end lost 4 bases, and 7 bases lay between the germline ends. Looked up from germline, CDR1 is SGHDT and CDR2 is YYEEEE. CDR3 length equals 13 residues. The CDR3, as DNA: TGTGCCAGCAGCTTGGGGGGGGGCACTGAAGCTTTCTTT. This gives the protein CASSLGGGTEAFF.

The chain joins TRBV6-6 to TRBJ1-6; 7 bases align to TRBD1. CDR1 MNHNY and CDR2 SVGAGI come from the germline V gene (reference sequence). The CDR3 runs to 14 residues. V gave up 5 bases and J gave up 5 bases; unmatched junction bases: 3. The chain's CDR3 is CASSMDRNNSPLHF. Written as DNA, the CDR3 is TGTGCCAGCAGTATGGACAGGAATAATTCACCCCTCCACTTT.

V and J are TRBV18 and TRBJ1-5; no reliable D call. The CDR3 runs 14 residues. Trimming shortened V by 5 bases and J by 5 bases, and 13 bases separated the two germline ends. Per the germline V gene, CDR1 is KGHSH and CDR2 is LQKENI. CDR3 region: CASSVLGRDQPQHF. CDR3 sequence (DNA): TGTGCCAGCTCAGTATTGGGGAGGGATCAGCCCCAGCATTTT.